What follows describes a single TCR beta chain. The sample is drawn from a study of blood T cell repertoires in COVID-19. About the research overall: Spain, Italy and the United States supplied samples that represented acute and convalescent COVID-19.

Seattle enrolled patients during active infection and tracked them longitudinally. J gave up 3 bases and V 7 bases, and 12 bases lay outside the gene matches. The CDR3 is made up of 17 amino acids. Germline CDR1 is LNHDA and CDR2 is SQIVND (reference sequence). Under the authors' procedure: Amplification from reference gene primers served as the basis for estimated nucleated cell counts. Produced via immunoSEQ multiplex PCR; TCRdb's table is partial and in-frame only. Clone size and V and J calls were adopted from that table, with D and trimming inferred from the DNA. The sample includes about 500,000 clones, 85% to 90% of them seen just once.

The chain carries TRBV19 and TRBJ1-5, with 10 bases lining up with TRBD1. The receptor comes from a young man with COVID-19, enrolled during active disease. Source material: peripheral blood. The CDR3 region is CASTERGQGVFNQPQHF. The CDR3 nucleotides read TGTGCCAGTACCGAAAGAGGACAGGGGGTGTTCAATCAGCCCCAGCATTTT.